This T cell receptor (beta chain) was profiled in a study of blood T cell repertoires in COVID-19. V lost 6 bases, J lost 4 bases, and 15 bases lay in between. Looked up from germline, CDR1 is SEHNR and CDR2 is FQNEAQ (reference sequence). This CDR3 comprises 14 residues. TCRdb's table, derived via immunoSEQ multiplex PCR, lists solely in-frame clones and lacks some. The sample records approximately 270,000 clones, 80% to 90% being singletons. Sequencing used PBMCs or T cells enriched from blood (not recorded which). The source of this sequence is a woman in her 30s who had recovered from COVID-19. This chain uses TRBV7-9 with TRBJ1-2; possible D gene TRBD1, 5 bases. CDR3: CASRSKTDSYGYTF. CDR3 coding DNA: TGTGCCAGCAGATCAAAGACAGATTCCTATGGCTACACCTTC.